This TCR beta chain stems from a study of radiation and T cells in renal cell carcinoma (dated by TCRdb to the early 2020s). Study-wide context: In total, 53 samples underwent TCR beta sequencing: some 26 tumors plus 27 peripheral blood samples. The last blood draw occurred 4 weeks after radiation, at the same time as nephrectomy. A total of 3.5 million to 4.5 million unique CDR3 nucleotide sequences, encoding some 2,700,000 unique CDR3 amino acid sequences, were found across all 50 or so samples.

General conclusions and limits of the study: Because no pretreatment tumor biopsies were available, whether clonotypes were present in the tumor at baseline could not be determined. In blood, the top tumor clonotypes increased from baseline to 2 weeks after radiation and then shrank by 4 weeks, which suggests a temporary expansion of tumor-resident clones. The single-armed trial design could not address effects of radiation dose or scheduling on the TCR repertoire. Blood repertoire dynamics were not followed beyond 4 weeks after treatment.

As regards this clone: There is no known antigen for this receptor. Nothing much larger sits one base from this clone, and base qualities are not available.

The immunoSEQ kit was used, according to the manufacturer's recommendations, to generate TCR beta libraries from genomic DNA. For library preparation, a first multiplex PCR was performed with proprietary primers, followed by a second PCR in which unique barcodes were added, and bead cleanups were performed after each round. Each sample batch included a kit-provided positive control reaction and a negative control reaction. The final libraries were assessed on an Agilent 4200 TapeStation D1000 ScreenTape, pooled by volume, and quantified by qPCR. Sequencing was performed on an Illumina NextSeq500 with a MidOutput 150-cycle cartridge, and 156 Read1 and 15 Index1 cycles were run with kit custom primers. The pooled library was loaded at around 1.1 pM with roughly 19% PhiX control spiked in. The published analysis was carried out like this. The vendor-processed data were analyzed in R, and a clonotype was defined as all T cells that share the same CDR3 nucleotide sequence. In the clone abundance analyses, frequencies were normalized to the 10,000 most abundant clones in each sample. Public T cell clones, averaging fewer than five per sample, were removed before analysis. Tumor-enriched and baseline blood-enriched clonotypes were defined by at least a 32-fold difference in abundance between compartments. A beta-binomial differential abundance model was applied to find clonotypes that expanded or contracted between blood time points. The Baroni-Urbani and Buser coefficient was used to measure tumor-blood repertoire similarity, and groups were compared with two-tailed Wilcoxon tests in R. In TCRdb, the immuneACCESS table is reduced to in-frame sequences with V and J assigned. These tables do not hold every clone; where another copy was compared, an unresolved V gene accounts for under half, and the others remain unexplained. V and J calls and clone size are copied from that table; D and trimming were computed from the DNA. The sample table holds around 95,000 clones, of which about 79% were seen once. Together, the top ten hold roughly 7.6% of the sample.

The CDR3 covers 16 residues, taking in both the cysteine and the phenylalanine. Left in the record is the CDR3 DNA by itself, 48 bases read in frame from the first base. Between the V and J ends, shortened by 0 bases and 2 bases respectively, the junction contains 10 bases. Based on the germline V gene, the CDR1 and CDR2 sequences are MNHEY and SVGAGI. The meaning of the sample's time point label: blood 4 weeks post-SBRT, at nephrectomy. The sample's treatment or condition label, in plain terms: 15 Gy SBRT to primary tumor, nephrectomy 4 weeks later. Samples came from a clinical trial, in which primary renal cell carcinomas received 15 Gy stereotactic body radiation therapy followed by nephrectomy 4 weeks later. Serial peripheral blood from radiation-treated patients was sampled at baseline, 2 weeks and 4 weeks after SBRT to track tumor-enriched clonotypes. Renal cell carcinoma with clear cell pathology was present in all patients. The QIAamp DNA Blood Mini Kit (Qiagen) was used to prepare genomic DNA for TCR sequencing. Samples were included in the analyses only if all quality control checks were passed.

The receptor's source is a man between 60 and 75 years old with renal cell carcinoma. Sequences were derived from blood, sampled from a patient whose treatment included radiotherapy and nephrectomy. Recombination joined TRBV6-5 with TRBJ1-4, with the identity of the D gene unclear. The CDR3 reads CASSYSIVSTNEKLFF. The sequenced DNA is TGTGCCAGCAGTTACTCGATAGTATCCACTAATGAAAAACTGTTTTTT.